This TCR beta chain was documented in a study of CD8 T cells in Susac syndrome. Looked up from germline, CDR1 is MGHRA and CDR2 is YSYEKL. V lost 0 bases and J 6 bases, leaving 5 bases between the germline ends. The CDR3 totals 13 residues. Random hexamers were used to reverse transcribe roughly 0.5 to 1 ug of RNA. The TCR beta CDR3 was amplified by immunoSEQ multiplex PCR across 54 Vbeta, 13 Jbeta. TCRdb re-called the immunoSEQ multiplex PCR reads with MiXCR, one entry per CDR3 protein. The repertoire has some 260,000 distinct CDR3 sequences, about 85% of them found once; the top ten carry 0.11%. The sample was CD8+ T cells from PBMCs. The chain is built from TRBV4-1 and TRBJ2-2; D possibly corresponds to TRBD2 (5 bases). This TCR derives from a human donor with multiple sclerosis. The DNA of the CDR3 is TGCGCCAGCAGCCAAGAGAGGGCCGGGGAGCTGTTTTTT. Amino acids: CASSQERAGELFF.